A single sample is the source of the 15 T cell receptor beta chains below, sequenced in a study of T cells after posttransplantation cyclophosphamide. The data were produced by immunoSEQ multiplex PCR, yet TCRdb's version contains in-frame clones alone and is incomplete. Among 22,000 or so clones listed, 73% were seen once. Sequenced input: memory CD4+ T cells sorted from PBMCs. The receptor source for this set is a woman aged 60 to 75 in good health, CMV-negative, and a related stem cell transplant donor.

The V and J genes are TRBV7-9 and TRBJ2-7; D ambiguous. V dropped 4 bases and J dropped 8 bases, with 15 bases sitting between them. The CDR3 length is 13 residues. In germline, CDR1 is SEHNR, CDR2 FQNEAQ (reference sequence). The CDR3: CASSSQQIPKQYF. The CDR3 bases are TGTGCCAGCAGCTCCCAACAAATTCCGAAGCAGTACTTC.

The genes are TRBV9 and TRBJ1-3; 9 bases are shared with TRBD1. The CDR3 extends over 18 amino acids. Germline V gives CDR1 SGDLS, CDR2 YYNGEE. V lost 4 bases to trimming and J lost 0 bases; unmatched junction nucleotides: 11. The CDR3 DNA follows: TGTGCCAGCAGCACCGGACAGGGGTCAACCTCCTCTGGAAACACCATATATTTT. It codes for CASSTGQGSTSSGNTIYF. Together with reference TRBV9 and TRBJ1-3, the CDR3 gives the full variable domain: DSGVTQTPKHLITATGQRVTLRCSPRSGDLSVYWYQQSLDQGLQFLIQYYNGEERAKGNILERFSAQQFPDLHSELNLSSLELGDSALYFCASSTGQGSTSSGNTIYFGEGSWLTVV.

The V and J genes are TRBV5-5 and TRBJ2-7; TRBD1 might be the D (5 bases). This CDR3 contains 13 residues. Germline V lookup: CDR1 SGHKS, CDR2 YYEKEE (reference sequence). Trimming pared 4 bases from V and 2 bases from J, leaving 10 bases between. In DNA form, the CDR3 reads TGTGCCAGCAGCCCCCGGACAACCTACGAGCAGTACTTC. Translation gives CASSPRTTYEQYF.

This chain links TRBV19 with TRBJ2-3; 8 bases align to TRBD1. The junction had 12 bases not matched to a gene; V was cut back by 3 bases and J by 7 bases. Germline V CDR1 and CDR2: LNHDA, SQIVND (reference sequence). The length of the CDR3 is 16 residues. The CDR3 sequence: CASSIISGQGSNTQYF. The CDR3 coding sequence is TGTGCCAGTAGTATCATCAGCGGACAGGGATCGAATACGCAGTATTTT.

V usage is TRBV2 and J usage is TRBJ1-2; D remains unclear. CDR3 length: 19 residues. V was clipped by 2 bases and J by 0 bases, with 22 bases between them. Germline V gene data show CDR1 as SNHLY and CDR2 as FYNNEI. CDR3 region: CASSEKFGGTFPSNYGYTF. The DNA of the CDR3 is TGTGCCAGCAGTGAAAAGTTCGGCGGAACATTCCCTTCTAACTATGGCTACACCTTC.

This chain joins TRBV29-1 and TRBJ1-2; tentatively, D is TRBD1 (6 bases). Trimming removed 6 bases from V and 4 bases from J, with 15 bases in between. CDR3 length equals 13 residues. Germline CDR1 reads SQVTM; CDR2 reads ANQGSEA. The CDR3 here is CSVADRQPYGYTF. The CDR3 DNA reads TGCAGCGTGGCTGACAGGCAACCCTATGGCTACACCTTC.

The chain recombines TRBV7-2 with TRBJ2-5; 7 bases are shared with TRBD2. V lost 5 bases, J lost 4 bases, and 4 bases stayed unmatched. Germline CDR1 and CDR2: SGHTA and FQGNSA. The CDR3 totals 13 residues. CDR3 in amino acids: CASSPTGGETQYF. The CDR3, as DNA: TGTGCCAGCAGCCCTACGGGGGGAGAGACCCAGTACTTC.

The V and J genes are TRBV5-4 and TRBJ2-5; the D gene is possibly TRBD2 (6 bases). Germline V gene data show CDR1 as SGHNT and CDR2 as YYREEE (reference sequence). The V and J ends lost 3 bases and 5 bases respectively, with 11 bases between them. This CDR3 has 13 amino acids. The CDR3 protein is CASSYGSKETQYF. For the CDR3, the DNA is TGTGCCAGCAGCTACGGGAGTAAGGAGACCCAGTACTTC.

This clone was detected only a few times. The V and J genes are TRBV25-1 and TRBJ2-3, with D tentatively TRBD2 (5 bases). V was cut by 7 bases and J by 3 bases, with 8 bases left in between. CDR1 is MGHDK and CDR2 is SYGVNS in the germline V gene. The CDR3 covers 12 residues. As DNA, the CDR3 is TGTGCCAGCAACCGAGGGACAGATACGCAGTATTTT. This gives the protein CASNRGTDTQYF.

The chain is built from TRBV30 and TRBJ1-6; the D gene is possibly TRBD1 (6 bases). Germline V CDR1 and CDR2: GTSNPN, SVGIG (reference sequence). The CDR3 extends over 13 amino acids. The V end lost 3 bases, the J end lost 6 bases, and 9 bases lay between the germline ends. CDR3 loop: CAWREGGNSPLHF. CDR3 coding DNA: TGTGCCTGGAGGGAAGGGGGTAATTCACCCCTCCACTTT.

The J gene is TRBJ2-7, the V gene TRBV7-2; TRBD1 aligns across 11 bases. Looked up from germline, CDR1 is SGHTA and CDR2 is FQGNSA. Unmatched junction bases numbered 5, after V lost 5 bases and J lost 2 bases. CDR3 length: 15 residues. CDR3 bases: TGTGCCAGCAGCCCCTGGACAGGGGGCCCCTACGAGCAGTACTTC. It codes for CASSPWTGGPYEQYF.

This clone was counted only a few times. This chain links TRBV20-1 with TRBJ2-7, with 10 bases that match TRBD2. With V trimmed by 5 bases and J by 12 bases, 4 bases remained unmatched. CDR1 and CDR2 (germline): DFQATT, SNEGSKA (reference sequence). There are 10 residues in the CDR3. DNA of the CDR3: TGCAGTGCTGTAAAGCGGGGGGGGTACTTC. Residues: CSAVKRGGYF.

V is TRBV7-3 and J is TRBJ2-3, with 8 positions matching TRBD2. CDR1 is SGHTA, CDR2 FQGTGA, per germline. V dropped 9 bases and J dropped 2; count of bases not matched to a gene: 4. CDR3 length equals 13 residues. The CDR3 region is CASRLANTDTQYF. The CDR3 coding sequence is TGTGCCAGTCGACTAGCGAACACAGATACGCAGTATTTT. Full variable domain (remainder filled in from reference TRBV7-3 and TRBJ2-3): GAGVSQTPSNKVTEKGKYVELRCDPISGHTALYWYRQSLGQGPEFLIYFQGTGAADDSGLPNDRFFAVRPEGSVSTLKIQRTERGDSAVYLCASRLANTDTQYFGPGTRLTVL.

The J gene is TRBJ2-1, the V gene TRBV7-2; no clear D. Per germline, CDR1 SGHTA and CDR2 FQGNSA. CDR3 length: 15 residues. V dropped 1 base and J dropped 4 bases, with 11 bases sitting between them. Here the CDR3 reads CASSLEGRQYNEQFF. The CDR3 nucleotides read TGTGCCAGCAGCTTAGAAGGCAGACAATACAATGAGCAGTTCTTC.

As DNA, the CDR3 is TGTGCCTCCAGGGGCCTGAACACCGGGGAGCTGTTTTTT. Its protein product is CASRGLNTGELFF. V is TRBV19 and J is TRBJ2-2, with D maybe TRBD1 (6 bases). CDR1 LNHDA and CDR2 SQIVND come from the germline V gene (reference sequence). V gave up 11 bases and J gave up 1 base, with 11 bases separating them. CDR3 length: 13 residues.